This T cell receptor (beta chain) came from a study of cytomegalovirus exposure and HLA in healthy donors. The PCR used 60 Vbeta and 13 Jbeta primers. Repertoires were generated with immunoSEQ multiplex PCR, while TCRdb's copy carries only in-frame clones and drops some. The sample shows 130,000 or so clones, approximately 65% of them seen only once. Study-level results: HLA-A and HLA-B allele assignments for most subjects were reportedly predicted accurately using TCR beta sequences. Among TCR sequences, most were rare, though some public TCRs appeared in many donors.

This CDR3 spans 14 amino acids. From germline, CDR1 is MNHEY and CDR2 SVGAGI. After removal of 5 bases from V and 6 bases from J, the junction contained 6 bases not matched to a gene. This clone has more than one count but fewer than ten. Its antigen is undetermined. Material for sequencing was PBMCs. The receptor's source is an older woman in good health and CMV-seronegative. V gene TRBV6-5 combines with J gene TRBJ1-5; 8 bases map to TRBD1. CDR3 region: CASSGQGRGQPQHF. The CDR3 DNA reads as TGTGCCAGCAGTGGACAGGGAAGGGGTCAGCCCCAGCATTTT.